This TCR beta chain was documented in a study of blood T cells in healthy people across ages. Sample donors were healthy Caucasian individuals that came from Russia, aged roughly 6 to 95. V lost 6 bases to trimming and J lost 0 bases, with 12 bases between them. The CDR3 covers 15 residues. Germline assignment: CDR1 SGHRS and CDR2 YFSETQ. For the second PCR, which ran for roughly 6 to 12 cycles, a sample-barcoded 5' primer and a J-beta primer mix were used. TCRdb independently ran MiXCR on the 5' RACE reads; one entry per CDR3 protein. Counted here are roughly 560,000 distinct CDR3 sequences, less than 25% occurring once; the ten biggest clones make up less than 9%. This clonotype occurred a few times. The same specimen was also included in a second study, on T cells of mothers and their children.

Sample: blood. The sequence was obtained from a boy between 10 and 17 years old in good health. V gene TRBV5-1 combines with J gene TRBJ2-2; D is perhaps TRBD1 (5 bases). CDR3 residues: CASKDPRANTGELFF. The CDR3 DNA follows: TGCGCCAGCAAAGACCCCAGGGCGAACACCGGGGAGCTGTTTTTT.